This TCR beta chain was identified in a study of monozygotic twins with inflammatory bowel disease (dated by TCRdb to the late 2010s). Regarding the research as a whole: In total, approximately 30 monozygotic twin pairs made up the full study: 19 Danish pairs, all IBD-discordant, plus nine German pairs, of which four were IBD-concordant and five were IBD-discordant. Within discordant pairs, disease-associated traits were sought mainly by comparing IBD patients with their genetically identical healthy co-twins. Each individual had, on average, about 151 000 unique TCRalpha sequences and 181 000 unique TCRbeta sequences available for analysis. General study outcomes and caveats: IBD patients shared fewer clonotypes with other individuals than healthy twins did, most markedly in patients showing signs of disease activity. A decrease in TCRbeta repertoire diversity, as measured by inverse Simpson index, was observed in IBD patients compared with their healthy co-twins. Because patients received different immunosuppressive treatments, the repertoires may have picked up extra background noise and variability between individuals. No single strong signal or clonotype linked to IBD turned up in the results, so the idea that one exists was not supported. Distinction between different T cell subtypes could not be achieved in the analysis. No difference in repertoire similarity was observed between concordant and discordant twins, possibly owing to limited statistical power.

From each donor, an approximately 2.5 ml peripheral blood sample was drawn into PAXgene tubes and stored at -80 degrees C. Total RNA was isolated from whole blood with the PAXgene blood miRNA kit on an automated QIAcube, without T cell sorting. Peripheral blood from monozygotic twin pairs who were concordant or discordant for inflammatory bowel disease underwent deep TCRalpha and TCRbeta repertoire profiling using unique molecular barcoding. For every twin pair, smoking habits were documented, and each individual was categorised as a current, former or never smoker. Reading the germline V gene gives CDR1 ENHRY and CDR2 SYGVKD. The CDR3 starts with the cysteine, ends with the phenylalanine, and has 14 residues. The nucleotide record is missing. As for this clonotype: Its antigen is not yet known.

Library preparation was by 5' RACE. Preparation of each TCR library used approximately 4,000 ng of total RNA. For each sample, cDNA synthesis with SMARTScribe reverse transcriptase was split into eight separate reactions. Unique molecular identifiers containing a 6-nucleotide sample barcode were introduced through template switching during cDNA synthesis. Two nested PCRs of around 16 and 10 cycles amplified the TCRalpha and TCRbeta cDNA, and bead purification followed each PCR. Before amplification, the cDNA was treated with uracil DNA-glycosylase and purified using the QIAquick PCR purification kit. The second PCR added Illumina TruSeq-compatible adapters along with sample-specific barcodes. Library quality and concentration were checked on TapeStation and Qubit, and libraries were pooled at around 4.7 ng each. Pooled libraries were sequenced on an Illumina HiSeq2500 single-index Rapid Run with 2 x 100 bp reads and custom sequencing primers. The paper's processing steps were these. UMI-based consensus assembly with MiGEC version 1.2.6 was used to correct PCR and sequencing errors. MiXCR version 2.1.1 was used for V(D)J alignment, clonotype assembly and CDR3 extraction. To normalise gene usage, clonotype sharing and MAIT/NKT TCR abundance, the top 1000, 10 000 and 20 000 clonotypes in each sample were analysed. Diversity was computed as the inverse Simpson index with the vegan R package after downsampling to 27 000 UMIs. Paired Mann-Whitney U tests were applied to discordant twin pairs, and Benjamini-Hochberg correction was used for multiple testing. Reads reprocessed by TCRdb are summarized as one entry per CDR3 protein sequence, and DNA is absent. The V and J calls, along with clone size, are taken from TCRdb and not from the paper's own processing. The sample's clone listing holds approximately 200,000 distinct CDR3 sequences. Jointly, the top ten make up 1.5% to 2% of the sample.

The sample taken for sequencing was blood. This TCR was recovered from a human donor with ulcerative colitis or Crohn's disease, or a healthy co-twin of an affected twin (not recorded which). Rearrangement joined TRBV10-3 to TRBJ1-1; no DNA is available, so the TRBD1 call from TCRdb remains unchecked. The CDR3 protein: CATRSRGMNTEAFF.